Shown below are 2 T cell receptor beta chains from a single sample sequenced in a study of low-dose radiotherapy and immunotherapy resistance in tumors. Regarding time point: after trial treatment. As for treatment: LDRT plus nivolumab, ipilimumab, low-dose cyclophosphamide and aspirin (RACIN trial). First-strand cDNA used TRAV- and TRBV-specific primers, covering alpha and beta chains. Both a constant-region primer and a V-primer adapter served to amplify TCRs across around 20 PCR cycles. Each CDR3 protein is one row after TCRdb ran MiXCR on the reads. The profile shows tens of thousands of distinct CDR3 sequences, 15% to 20% of them singletons. The starting material was PBMCs, obtained after low-dose radiotherapy plus immunotherapy. The origin of the receptors is a male donor with prostate cancer.

This clonotype occurred a few times. A far larger clone lies a single base away; this is likely a read error. This chain joins TRBV29-1 and TRBJ2-1; 12 bases match TRBD1. In germline, CDR1 is SQVTM, CDR2 ANQGSEA. The V segment lost 5 bases and the J segment 10 bases; nucleotides outside the gene matches: 6. CDR3 size: 13 residues. The CDR3: CSVSGTGGYEQFF. CDR3 coding DNA: TGCAGCGTTTCCGGGACAGGGGGCTACGAGCAGTTCTTC.

This clonotype showed up many times. The rearrangement uses TRBV30 and TRBJ1-2, with 9 nucleotides matching TRBD1. Germline V gives CDR1 GTSNPN, CDR2 SVGIG (reference sequence). Trimming cost V 2 bases and J 8 bases; bases outside gene matches: 9. This CDR3 spans 14 amino acids. The CDR3 DNA follows: TGTGCCTGGAGTCCTGGGACAGGGAGTCGCGGCTACACCTTC. Translated: CAWSPGTGSRGYTF.